Listed below are T cell receptor beta chains from one sample, sequenced in a study of blood T cells in healthy people across ages. TCRdb reprocessed the 5' RACE reads via MiXCR and lists one record per CDR3 protein. The sample lists approximately 800,000 distinct CDR3 sequences; over 45% were seen once. Sequences were obtained from blood. These receptors were obtained from a man aged 25-45 years in good health. Both conserved end residues are trimmed from each CDR3. A D gene is named only where the DNA matches it firmly. Clone size is given for some rows only: seen once, a few or many times, or a class if the clone is expanded.

cdr3_aa j_call clone_size cdr3_length d_call v_call
ASSLEPGDTQY TRBJ2-3 NA 11 NA TRBV5-1
SVDFLDGETQY TRBJ2-5 NA 11 NA TRBV29-1
SAPKGSSYEQY TRBJ2-7 NA 11 NA TRBV20-1
ASSQDVGPSSEF TRBJ2-1 NA 12 NA TRBV3-1
ASSLGAGGYGYT TRBJ1-2 few 12 NA TRBV7-2
ASSLQGDSPLH TRBJ1-6 NA 11 NA TRBV7-3
ASSHLAVPNEKLF TRBJ1-4 few 13 NA TRBV12-3/TRBV12-4
SVEGIHPYEQY TRBJ2-3 once 11 NA TRBV29-1
ASSLVEGPTNEKLF TRBJ1-4 NA 14 NA TRBV7-9
ASSRVLTGVTGELF TRBJ2-2 NA 14 NA TRBV13
ASTERTDTQY TRBJ2-3 once 10 NA TRBV12-3/TRBV12-4
SVWKAGGLGGQF TRBJ2-1 NA 12 TRBD2 TRBV29-1
ASSLGGGSRNEQF TRBJ2-1 NA 13 NA TRBV27